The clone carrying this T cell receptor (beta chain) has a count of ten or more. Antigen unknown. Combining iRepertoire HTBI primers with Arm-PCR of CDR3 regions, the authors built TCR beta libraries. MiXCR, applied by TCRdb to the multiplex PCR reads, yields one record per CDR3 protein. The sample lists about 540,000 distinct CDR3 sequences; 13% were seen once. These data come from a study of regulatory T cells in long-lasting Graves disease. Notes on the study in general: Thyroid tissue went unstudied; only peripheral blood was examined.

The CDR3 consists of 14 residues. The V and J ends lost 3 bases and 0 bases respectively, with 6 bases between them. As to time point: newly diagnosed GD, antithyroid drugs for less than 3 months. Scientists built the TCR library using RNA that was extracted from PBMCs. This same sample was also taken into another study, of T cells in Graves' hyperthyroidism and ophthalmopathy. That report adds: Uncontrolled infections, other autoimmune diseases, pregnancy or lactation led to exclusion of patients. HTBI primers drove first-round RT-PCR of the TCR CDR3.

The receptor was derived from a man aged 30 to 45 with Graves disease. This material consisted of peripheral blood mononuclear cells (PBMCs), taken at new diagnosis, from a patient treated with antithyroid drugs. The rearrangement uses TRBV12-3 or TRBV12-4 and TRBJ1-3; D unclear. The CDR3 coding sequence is TGTGCCAGCAGTTTGTCATTCTCTGGAAACACCATATATTTT. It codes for CASSLSFSGNTIYF.